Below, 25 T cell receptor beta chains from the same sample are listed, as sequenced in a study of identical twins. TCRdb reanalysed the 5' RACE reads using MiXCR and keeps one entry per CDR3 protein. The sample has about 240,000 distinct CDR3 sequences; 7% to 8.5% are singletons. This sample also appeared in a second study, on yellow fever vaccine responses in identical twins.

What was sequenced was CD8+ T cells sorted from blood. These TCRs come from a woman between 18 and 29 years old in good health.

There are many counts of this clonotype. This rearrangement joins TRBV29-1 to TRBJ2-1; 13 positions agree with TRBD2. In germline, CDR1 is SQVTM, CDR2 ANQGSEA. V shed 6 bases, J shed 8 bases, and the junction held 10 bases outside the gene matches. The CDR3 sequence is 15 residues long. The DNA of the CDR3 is TGCAGCGTCGGAGGGACTAGCGGGATTGTCGATGAGCAGTTCTTC. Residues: CSVGGTSGIVDEQFF.

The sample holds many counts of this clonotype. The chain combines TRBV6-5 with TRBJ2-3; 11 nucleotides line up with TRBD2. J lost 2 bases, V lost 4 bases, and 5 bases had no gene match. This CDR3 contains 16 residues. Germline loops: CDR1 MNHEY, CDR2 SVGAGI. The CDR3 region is CASSSLAGGLTDTQYF. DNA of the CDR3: TGTGCCAGCAGTTCGCTAGCGGGGGGACTCACAGATACGCAGTATTTT.

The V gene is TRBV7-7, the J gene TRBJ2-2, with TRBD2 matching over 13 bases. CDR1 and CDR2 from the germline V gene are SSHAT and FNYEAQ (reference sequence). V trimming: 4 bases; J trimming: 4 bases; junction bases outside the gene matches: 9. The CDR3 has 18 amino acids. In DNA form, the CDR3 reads TGTGCCAGCAGCTCTAGACTAGCGGGGGGCCATACCACCGGGGAGCTGTTTTTT. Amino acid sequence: CASSSRLAGGHTTGELFF. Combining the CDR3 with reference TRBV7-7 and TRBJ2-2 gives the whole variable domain GAGVSQSPRYKVTKRGQDVTLRCDPISSHATLYWYQQALGQGPEFLTYFNYEAQPDKSGLPSDRFSAERPEGSISTLTIQRTEQRDSAMYRCASSSRLAGGHTTGELFFGEGSRLTVL.

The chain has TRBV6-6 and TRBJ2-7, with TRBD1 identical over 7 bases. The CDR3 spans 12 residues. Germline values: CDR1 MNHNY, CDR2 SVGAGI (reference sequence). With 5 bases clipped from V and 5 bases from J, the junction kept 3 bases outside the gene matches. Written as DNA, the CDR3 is TGTGCCAGCAGTATTCAGGGGGACGAGCAGTACGTC. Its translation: CASSIQGDEQYV.

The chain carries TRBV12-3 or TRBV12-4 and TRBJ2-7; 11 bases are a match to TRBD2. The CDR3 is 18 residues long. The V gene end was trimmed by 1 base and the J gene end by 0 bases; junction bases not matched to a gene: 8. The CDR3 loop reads CASSLEGLAESYSYEQYF. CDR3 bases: TGTGCCAGCAGTTTAGAGGGACTAGCGGAATCCTACTCCTACGAGCAGTACTTC.

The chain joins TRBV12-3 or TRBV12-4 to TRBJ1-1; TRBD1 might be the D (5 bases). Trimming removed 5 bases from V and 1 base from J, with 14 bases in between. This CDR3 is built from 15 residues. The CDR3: CASSTRGGRNTEAFF. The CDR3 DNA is TGTGCCAGCAGTACCCGGGGGGGTCGGAACACTGAAGCTTTCTTT.

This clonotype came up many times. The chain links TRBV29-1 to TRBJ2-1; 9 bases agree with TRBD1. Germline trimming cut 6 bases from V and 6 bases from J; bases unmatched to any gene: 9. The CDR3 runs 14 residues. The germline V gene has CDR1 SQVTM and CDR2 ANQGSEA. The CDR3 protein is CSVQTGGSPNEQFF. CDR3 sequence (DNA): TGCAGCGTCCAGACAGGGGGGTCCCCCAATGAGCAGTTCTTC.

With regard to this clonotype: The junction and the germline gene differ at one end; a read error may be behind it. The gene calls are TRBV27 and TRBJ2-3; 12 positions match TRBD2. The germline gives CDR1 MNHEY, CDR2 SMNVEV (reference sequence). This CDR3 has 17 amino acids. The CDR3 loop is CACSLLASGGVTDTQYF. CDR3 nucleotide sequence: TGTGCCTGCAGTTTACTAGCTAGCGGGGGGGTCACAGATACGCAGTATTTT.

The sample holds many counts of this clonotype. CDR3 nucleotide sequence: TGTGCCACCAGTGATTTGTGGGGAAGAGATACGCAGTATTTT. This sequence encodes CATSDLWGRDTQYF. The V and J genes are TRBV24-1 and TRBJ2-3; no firm D call. Between the trimmed V and J ends, which lost 0 bases and 5 bases, there was a span of 8 bases. The CDR3 is 14 amino acids. Germline V CDR1 and CDR2: KGHDR, SFDVKD.

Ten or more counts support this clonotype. For the CDR3, the DNA is TGCGCCAGCAGCCATCCCGCCCAGGGACTGAACACTGAAGCTTTCTTT. This gives the protein CASSHPAQGLNTEAFF. The chain uses TRBV4-1 and TRBJ1-1, with D perhaps matching TRBD1 (5 bases). The CDR3 consists of 16 residues. Germline V gives CDR1 MGHRA, CDR2 YSYEKL. The ends were cut back, 3 bases at V and 0 bases at J, with 14 bases in the middle.

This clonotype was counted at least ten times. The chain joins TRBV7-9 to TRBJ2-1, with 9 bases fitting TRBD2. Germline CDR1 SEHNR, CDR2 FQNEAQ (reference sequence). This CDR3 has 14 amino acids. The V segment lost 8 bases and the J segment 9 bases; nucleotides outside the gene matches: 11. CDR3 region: CASSGASGTGEQFF. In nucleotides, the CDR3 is TGTGCCAGCTCAGGGGCTAGCGGGACCGGTGAGCAGTTCTTC.

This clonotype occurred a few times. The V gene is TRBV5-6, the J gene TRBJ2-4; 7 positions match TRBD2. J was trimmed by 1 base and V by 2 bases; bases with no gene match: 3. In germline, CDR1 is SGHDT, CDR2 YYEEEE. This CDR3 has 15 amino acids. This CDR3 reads CASSLHGRAKNIQYF. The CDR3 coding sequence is TGTGCCAGCAGCTTACACGGGAGGGCCAAAAACATTCAGTACTTC. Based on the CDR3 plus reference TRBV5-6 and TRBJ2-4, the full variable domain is DAGVTQSPTHLIKTRGQQVTLRCSPKSGHDTVSWYQQALGQGPQFIFQYYEEEERQRGNFPDRFSGHQFPNYSSELNVNALLLGDSALYLCASSLHGRAKNIQYFGAGTRLSVL.

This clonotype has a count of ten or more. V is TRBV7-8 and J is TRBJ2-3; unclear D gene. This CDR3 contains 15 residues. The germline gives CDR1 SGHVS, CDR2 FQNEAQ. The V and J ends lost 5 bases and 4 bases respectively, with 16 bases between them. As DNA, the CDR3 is TGTGCCAGCAGCCTAGGAGTAGGCTCGTCAGATACGCAGTATTTT. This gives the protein CASSLGVGSSDTQYF.

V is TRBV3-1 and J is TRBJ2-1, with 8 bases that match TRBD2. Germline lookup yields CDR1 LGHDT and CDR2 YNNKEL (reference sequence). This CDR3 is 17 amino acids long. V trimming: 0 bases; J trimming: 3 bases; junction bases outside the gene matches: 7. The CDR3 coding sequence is TGTGCCAGCAGCCAAGAGGGGGCTAGCGGGTACTACAATGAGCAGTTCTTC. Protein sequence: CASSQEGASGYYNEQFF.

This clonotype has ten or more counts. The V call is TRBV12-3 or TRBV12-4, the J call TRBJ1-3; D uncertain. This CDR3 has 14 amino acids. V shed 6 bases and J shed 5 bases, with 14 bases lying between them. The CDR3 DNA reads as TGTGCCAGCAGCCTAATAGGAGGCCGAAACACCATATATTTT. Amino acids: CASSLIGGRNTIYF.

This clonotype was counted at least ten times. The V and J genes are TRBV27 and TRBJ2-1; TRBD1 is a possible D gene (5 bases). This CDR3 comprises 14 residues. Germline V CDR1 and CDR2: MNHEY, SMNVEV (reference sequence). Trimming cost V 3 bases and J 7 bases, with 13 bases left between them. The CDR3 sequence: CASSFRVFRNEQFF. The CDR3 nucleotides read TGTGCCAGCAGTTTCAGGGTTTTTCGGAATGAGCAGTTCTTC.

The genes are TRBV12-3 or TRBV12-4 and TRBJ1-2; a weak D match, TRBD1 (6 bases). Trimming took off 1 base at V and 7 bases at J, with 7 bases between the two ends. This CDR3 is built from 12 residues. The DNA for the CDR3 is TGTGCCAGCAGTTTAGGGGGGGCTGGCTACACCTTC. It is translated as CASSLGGAGYTF.

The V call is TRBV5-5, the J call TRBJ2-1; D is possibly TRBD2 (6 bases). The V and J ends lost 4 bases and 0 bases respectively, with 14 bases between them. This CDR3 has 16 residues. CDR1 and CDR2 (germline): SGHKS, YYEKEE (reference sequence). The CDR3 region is CASSQGAGSSYNEQFF. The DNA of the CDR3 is TGTGCCAGCAGCCAGGGAGCGGGTAGCTCCTACAATGAGCAGTTCTTC.

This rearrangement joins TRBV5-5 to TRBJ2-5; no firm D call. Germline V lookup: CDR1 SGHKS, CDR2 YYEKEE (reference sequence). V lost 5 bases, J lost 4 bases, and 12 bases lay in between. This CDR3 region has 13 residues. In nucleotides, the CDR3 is TGTGCCAGCAGGGGTTTGGATGGAGAGACCCAGTACTTC. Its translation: CASRGLDGETQYF.

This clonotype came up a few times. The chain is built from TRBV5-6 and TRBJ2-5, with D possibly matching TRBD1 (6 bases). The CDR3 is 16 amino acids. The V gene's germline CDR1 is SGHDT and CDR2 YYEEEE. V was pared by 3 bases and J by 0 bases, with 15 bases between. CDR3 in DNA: TGTGCCAGCAGCTCGGACAGCCAAAACTACCAAGAGACCCAGTACTTC. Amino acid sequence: CASSSDSQNYQETQYF.

CDR3 sequence (DNA): TGTGCCAGCAGCCGTCAGGGATTTACTGGAAACACCATATATTTT. This codes for CASSRQGFTGNTIYF. The rearrangement joins TRBV13 to TRBJ1-3, with D possibly being TRBD1 (5 bases). The CDR3 runs to 15 residues. V dropped 5 bases and J dropped 2 bases, with 13 bases sitting between them. CDR1 PRHDT and CDR2 FYEKMQ come from the germline V gene (reference sequence).

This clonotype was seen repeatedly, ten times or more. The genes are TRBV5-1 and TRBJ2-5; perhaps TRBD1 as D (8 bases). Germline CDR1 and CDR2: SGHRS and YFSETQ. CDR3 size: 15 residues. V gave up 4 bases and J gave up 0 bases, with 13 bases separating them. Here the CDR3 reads CASSSGDRYQETQYF. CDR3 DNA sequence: TGCGCCAGCAGCAGCGGGGACAGGTACCAAGAGACCCAGTACTTC.

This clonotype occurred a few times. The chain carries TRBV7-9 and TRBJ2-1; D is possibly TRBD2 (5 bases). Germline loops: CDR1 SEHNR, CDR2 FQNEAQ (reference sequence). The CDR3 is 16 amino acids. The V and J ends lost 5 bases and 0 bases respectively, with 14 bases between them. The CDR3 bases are TGTGCCAGCAGCGACTTAAGCGGAAGCTCCTACAATGAGCAGTTCTTC. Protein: CASSDLSGSSYNEQFF.

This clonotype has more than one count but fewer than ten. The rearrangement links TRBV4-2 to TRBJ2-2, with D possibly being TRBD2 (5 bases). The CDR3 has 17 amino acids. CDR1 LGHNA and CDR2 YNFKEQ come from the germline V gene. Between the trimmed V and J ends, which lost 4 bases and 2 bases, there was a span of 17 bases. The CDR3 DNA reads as TGTGCCAGCAGCCTCCGGACTCGTGATCAAAACACCGGGGAGCTGTTTTTT. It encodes CASSLRTRDQNTGELFF.

The CDR3: CASSPEGEVWNTDTQYF. The CDR3 DNA reads TGTGCCAGCTCACCTGAAGGGGAGGTGTGGAACACAGATACGCAGTATTTT. The chain employs TRBV18 and TRBJ2-3; D may be TRBD2 (6 bases). The CDR3 runs 17 residues. The V gene's germline CDR1 is KGHSH and CDR2 LQKENI. Trimming took off 3 bases at V and 2 bases at J, with 18 bases between the two ends.